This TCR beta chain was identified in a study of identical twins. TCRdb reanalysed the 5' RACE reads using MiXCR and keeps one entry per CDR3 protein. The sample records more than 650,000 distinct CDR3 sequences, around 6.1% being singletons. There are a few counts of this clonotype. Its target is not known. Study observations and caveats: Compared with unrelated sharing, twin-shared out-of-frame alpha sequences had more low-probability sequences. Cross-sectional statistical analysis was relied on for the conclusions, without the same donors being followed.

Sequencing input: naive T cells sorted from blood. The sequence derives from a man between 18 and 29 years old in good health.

In DNA form, the CDR3 reads TGTGCCAGCAGCCCCACCGGGACTAGCGATTCCTACGAGCAGTACTTC. Encoded protein: CASSPTGTSDSYEQYF. The V gene is TRBV9, the J gene TRBJ2-7; 10 bases match TRBD2. CDR1 and CDR2 from the germline V gene are SGDLS and YYNGEE. V trimming: 4 bases; J trimming: 1 base; junction bases outside the gene matches: 8. The CDR3 is 16 amino acids. Combining the CDR3 with reference TRBV9 and TRBJ2-7 gives the whole variable domain DSGVTQTPKHLITATGQRVTLRCSPRSGDLSVYWYQQSLDQGLQFLIQYYNGEERAKGNILERFSAQQFPDLHSELNLSSLELGDSALYFCASSPTGTSDSYEQYFGPGTRLTVT.